A single sample gave rise to the 16 T cell receptor beta chains below, sequenced in a study of T cell repertoires in cytomegalovirus infection. These TCRs' antigens remain unknown. Each CDR3 protein is one row after TCRdb ran MiXCR on the reads. The sample has approximately 1,000,000 distinct CDR3 sequences, less than 35% seen once. The specimen comprised cultured CD8+ T cells from PBMCs, sampled from culture after CMV antigen stimulation. Receptors originate from a human donor in good health (CMV status not recorded). Some clones in this sample may be carry-over from other donors' samples.

A few counts support this clonotype. This chain joins TRBV6-1 and TRBJ2-7; 7 bases align to TRBD1. V shed 1 base and J 4 bases; nucleotides not matched to a gene: 4. This CDR3 has 14 amino acids. CDR1 and CDR2 (germline): MNHNS, SASEGT. CDR3 bases: TGTGCCAGCAGTGAAGTAGGGACAGAGTACGAGCAGTACGTC. It translates to CASSEVGTEYEQYV.

The chain recombines TRBV27 with TRBJ1-3, with no clear D. The CDR3 loop spans 14 amino acids. V shed 4 bases and J shed 0 bases, with 7 bases lying between them. CDR1 MNHEY and CDR2 SMNVEV come from the germline V gene (reference sequence). The CDR3 bases are TGTGCCAGCAGTTCCATCCTCTCTGGAAACACCATATATTTT. Translation: CASSSILSGNTIYF.

Only a few counts were recorded for this clonotype. This chain uses TRBV15 with TRBJ2-1; TRBD2 matches 11 bases. Germline lookup yields CDR1 LNHNV and CDR2 YYDKDF (reference sequence). This CDR3 contains 16 residues. J was trimmed by 5 bases and V by 2 bases; bases with no gene match: 5. In DNA, the CDR3 is TGTGCCACCAGCAGACTACCGGGACTAGCGGACAATGAGCAGTTCTTC. Amino acids: CATSRLPGLADNEQFF.

This clonotype showed up many times. The chain carries TRBV7-6 and TRBJ1-5; the match to TRBD1 covers 8 bases. The CDR3 is 15 residues long. Germline V CDR1 and CDR2: SGHVS, FNYEAQ. The V and J ends lost 5 bases and 3 bases, in that order; junction bases with no gene match: 6. DNA for the CDR3: TGTGCCAGCAGCATCACAGGGGGAGTCAATCAGCCCCAGCATTTT. Protein sequence: CASSITGGVNQPQHF.

The V gene is TRBV7-3, the J gene TRBJ2-7; D uncertain. The CDR3 totals 14 residues. V lost 0 bases, J lost 2 bases, and 8 bases lay in between. From germline, CDR1 is SGHTA and CDR2 FQGTGA. The CDR3 DNA is TGTGCCAGCAGCTTAACCGGAAGAGCCTACGAGCAGTACTTC. It encodes CASSLTGRAYEQYF.

This clonotype has a handful of counts. The chain employs TRBV7-9 and TRBJ2-5; 8 positions match TRBD2. The trim removed 6 bases at V and 5 bases at J, leaving 11 bases unmatched. There are 15 residues in the CDR3. The germline CDR1 and CDR2 sequences are SEHNR and FQNEAQ (reference sequence). The CDR3 DNA sequence: TGTGCCAGCAGGACCGGGACTAGTGCTAGGGAGACCCAGTACTTC. This sequence encodes CASRTGTSARETQYF.

The chain links TRBV20-1 to TRBJ1-6, with D unclear. The germline gives CDR1 DFQATT, CDR2 SNEGSKA (reference sequence). V dropped 7 bases and J dropped 4 bases, with 14 bases sitting between them. The CDR3 sequence is 14 residues long. CDR3 in amino acids: CSVQPGKYNSPLHF. CDR3 nucleotides: TGCAGTGTCCAACCGGGAAAATATAATTCACCCCTCCACTTT.

The V and J genes are TRBV2 and TRBJ1-6; TRBD1 aligns across 7 bases. The CDR3 runs 16 residues. The germline CDR1 and CDR2 sequences are SNHLY and FYNNEI. V was clipped by 4 bases and J by 0 bases; unmatched bases: 3. The CDR3 spells CASSGGDSSYNSPLHF. Here the CDR3 DNA reads TGTGCCAGCAGTGGAGGGGACAGCTCCTATAATTCACCCCTCCACTTT. Complete variable domain (other parts from reference TRBV2 and TRBJ1-6): EPEVTQTPSHQVTQMGQEVILRCVPISNHLYFYWYRQILGQKVEFLVSFYNNEISEKSEIFDDQFSVERPDGSNFTLKIRSTKLEDSAMYFCASSGGDSSYNSPLHFGNGTRLTVT.

This clonotype was counted only a few times. This sequence joins TRBV20-1 and TRBJ2-1, with D perhaps given as TRBD1 or TRBD2 (5 bases each). Germline CDR1 DFQATT, CDR2 SNEGSKA (reference sequence). Trimming removed 2 bases at V and 7 bases at J, with 9 bases between. CDR3 length equals 12 residues. CDR3 sequence: CSARLAGNEQFF. CDR3 DNA: TGCAGTGCTAGACTAGCAGGGAATGAGCAGTTCTTC.

This clonotype was observed a handful of times. The chain uses TRBV6-5 and TRBJ2-1; 10 bases match TRBD1. The length of the CDR3 is 17 residues. Germline V gives CDR1 MNHEY, CDR2 SVGAGI. Trimming removed 4 bases from V and 4 bases from J; junction bases left unmatched: 10. The CDR3 loop reads CASSSQIDRGLYNEQFF. CDR3 nucleotides: TGTGCCAGCAGTTCCCAAATAGACAGGGGGCTTTACAATGAGCAGTTCTTC.

The chain uses TRBV25-1 and TRBJ1-1; D unresolved. Germline CDR1 reads MGHDK; CDR2 reads SYGVNS. The CDR3 contains 12 residues. Trimming cost V 2 bases and J 7 bases, with 8 bases left between them. The CDR3 DNA follows: TGTGCCAGCAGTGAAGGGAGGGTTGAAGCTTTCTTT. Protein product: CASSEGRVEAFF.

A note on this clonotype: A much larger clone sits a single nucleotide away, making a read error possible. The rearrangement links TRBV7-2 to TRBJ1-2; D may be TRBD1 (5 bases). Trimming removed 8 bases at V and 3 bases at J, with 22 bases between. Germline V lookup: CDR1 SGHTA, CDR2 FQGNSA. This CDR3 comprises 16 residues. The CDR3 loop is CTSATSVTGTDYGYTF. The CDR3 coding sequence is TGTACCAGCGCGACCTCCGTTACCGGGACTGACTATGGCTACACCTTC.

This clonotype was seen more than once but under ten times. The rearrangement uses TRBV6-6 and TRBJ2-3; tentative D call: TRBD1 (6 bases). The germline gives CDR1 MNHNY, CDR2 SVGAGI (reference sequence). The V end was cut by 7 bases, the J end by 2 bases, with 19 bases between. The CDR3 consists of 16 residues. The CDR3 DNA reads as TGTGCCAGCACCCTGGAAGGGGGTTTTTCCACAGATACGCAGTATTTT. Protein product: CASTLEGGFSTDTQYF.

This clonotype was observed a few times. This sequence joins TRBV14 and TRBJ1-2; D remains ambiguous. V was trimmed by 1 base and J by 4 bases, leaving 7 bases between them. Germline V CDR1 and CDR2: SGHDN, FVKESK. CDR3 length equals 13 residues. The CDR3 DNA follows: TGTGCCAGCAGCCAAGGGCAGACCTATGGCTACACCTTC. Its protein is CASSQGQTYGYTF.

V is TRBV7-6 and J is TRBJ1-1; 8 nucleotides agree with TRBD1. V dropped 4 bases and J dropped 0; count of bases not matched to a gene: 13. The germline gives CDR1 SGHVS, CDR2 FNYEAQ. The CDR3 contains 18 residues. The CDR3 coding sequence is TGTGCCAGCAGCTCGGATGCCGGGACAGGTGGTTTGAACACTGAAGCTTTCTTT. Amino acid sequence: CASSSDAGTGGLNTEAFF.

The chain links TRBV20-1 to TRBJ2-2, with TRBD1 as a possible D gene (5 bases). The V gene lost 0 bases and the J gene lost 0 bases, with 11 bases spanning the gap. CDR1 is DFQATT, CDR2 SNEGSKA, per germline (reference sequence). CDR3 length: 16 residues. CDR3 sequence: CSARDRGWANTGELFF. Written as DNA, the CDR3 is TGCAGTGCTAGAGATAGGGGATGGGCGAACACCGGGGAGCTGTTTTTT.